This T cell receptor (beta chain) was identified during a study of blood T cell repertoires in COVID-19. Study at large: There were acute and convalescent COVID-19 samples, and they came from the United States, Italy and Spain. The analysed material was cDNA or gDNA that came from T cells, B-cell-depleted T cells, or PBMCs.

Trimming cost V 0 bases and J 2 bases, with 9 bases left between them. The CDR3 has 15 residues. CDR1 and CDR2 from the germline V gene are MGHRA and YSYEKL. Clones were sequenced by immunoSEQ multiplex PCR, and TCRdb holds only the in-frame ones, with some missing. The data show roughly 330,000 clones, with 70% to 90% seen just once and 4.5% to 7% held by the top ten. Participants came from roughly 25 US areas, aged about 18 to 100 years. The V and J genes are TRBV4-1 and TRBJ2-3, with D perhaps TRBD2 (6 bases). Source material: PBMCs or T cells enriched from blood (not recorded which). The TCR comes from a woman aged 30 to 39 who had recovered from COVID-19. CDR3 in DNA: TGCGCCAGCAGCCAAGAGGGGGACTTCACAGATACGCAGTATTTT. Its protein is CASSQEGDFTDTQYF.